This is a list of T cell receptor beta chains from one sample in a study of hypomethylating agent response in myelodysplastic syndrome. Generated by immunoSEQ multiplex PCR, the TCRdb table keeps only in-frame clones and is missing some. The sample consists of approximately 4,500 clones, approximately 77% of them appearing once. This sample comprised bone marrow, obtained before or after starting hypomethylating agent treatment for myelodysplastic syndrome (not recorded which). These receptors were taken from a human donor with myelodysplastic syndrome. CDR3s include the opening cysteine and the closing phenylalanine or tryptophan. Fields, in order: V gene, clone size, CDR3 length, J gene, D gene, CDR3 protein, CDR3 DNA. D genes are given only for firm matches. The size entry is marked missing in some rows and otherwise reads once, few, many or a size class.

TRBV6-4	-	14	TRBJ2-1	-	CASSEWAGEYEQFF	TGTGCCAGCAGTGAATGGGCAGGGGAGTATGAGCAGTTCTTC
TRBV6-6	once	13	TRBJ1-5	-	CASSIRRERPQHF	TGTGCCAGCAGTATCAGGAGGGAGCGGCCCCAGCATTTT
TRBV28	few	17	TRBJ2-7	-	CASSQDRVWRGTYEQYF	TGTGCCAGCAGCCAAGACAGGGTCTGGAGGGGGACCTACGAGCAGTACTTC
TRBV9	-	14	TRBJ2-4	-	CASSVKGIGDSQYF	TGTGCCAGCAGCGTAAAGGGGATTGGAGACTCCCAGTACTTC
TRBV4-3	-	14	TRBJ1-2	-	CASSGTWGIDGYTF	TGCGCCAGCAGTGGGACCTGGGGCATCGATGGCTACACCTTC
TRBV6-5	once	15	TRBJ2-7	-	CASKPTGTRSYEQYF	TGTGCCAGCAAACCTACGGGTACCAGGTCCTACGAGCAGTACTTC
TRBV6-5	-	13	TRBJ2-5	-	CASSYSERQTQYF	TGTGCCAGCAGTTACTCCGAACGCCAGACCCAGTACTTC
TRBV7-9	-	16	TRBJ2-2	TRBD2	CASSSMTGGGTGELFF	TGTGCCAGCAGCTCCATGACGGGAGGGGGTACCGGGGAGCTGTTTTTT
TRBV19	few	12	TRBJ1-2	-	CARTERNYGYTF	TGTGCCAGGACCGAGAGAAACTATGGCTACACCTTC
TRBV7-9	-	12	TRBJ1-2	-	CASSLPNYGYTF	TGTGCCAGCAGCTTACCTAACTATGGCTACACCTTC
TRBV11-2	-	11	TRBJ2-7	-	CASGAFLEQYF	TGTGCCAGCGGGGCGTTTCTCGAGCAGTACTTC
TRBV27	-	17	TRBJ2-7	TRBD2	CASSGNEWREGSYEQYF	TGTGCCAGCAGTGGCAATGAGTGGCGGGAGGGGTCCTACGAGCAGTACTTC
TRBV5-4	-	13	TRBJ1-2	-	CASSLTEFYGYTF	TGTGCCAGCAGCCTGACAGAATTCTATGGCTACACCTTC
TRBV10-3	-	16	TRBJ2-6	TRBD1	CAITGTGERGANVLTF	TGTGCCATCACTGGGACAGGGGAGAGAGGGGCCAACGTCCTGACTTTC
TRBV6-6	-	14	TRBJ1-4	-	CASSYDSFGEKLFF	TGTGCCAGCAGTTATGACAGTTTTGGAGAAAAACTGTTTTTT
TRBV6-1	few	15	TRBJ2-7	-	CASSESMGRRNEQYF	TGTGCCAGCAGTGAATCAATGGGCAGGCGCAACGAGCAGTACTTC
TRBV5-5	-	15	TRBJ1-5	-	CASSLVGDSNQPQHF	TGTGCCAGCAGCTTGGTAGGGGATAGCAATCAGCCCCAGCATTTT
TRBV6-1	-	15	TRBJ2-2	-	CASSPRGGLTGELFF	TGTGCCAGCAGTCCGCGAGGCGGGCTCACCGGGGAGCTGTTTTTT
TRBV5-1	-	18	TRBJ1-4	TRBD1	CASSPAGTGYETNEKLFF	TGCGCCAGCAGCCCGGCGGGGACAGGGTACGAAACTAATGAAAAACTGTTTTTT
TRBV11-2	few	14	TRBJ2-7	-	CASSLNLPSYEQYF	TGTGCCAGCAGCTTGAACCTCCCGTCCTACGAGCAGTACTTC
TRBV10-3	-	16	TRBJ1-2	TRBD1	CAISTGQGVANYGYTF	TGTGCCATCAGTACCGGACAGGGGGTTGCTAACTATGGCTACACCTTC
TRBV6-5	-	15	TRBJ2-3	-	CASRITGTRADTQYF	TGTGCCAGCAGAATAACAGGGACGAGGGCAGATACGCAGTATTTT
TRBV29-1	-	13	TRBJ2-5	-	CSVGDWGQETQYF	TGCAGCGTTGGGGATTGGGGCCAAGAGACCCAGTACTTC
TRBV4-1	-	15	TRBJ1-2	-	CASSQERPGVYGYTF	TGCGCCAGCAGCCAAGAGCGGCCAGGAGTCTATGGCTACACCTTC
TRBV2	few	13	TRBJ2-7	-	CASSAGTLYEQYF	TGTGCCAGCAGTGCTGGGACTCTATACGAGCAGTACTTC
TRBV6-5	-	15	TRBJ1-4	TRBD1	CASSNRGVGNEKLFF	TGTGCCAGCAGTAACAGGGGAGTGGGAAATGAAAAACTGTTTTTT
TRBV19	-	13	TRBJ1-2	-	CASSLGGDYGYTF	TGTGCCAGTTCCCTGGGGGGGGACTATGGCTACACCTTC
TRBV2	-	17	TRBJ1-6	-	CASRPGPLPLYNSPLHF	TGTGCCAGTCGGCCGGGACCTCTCCCCCTCTATAATTCACCCCTCCACTTT
TRBV7-7	-	22	TRBJ2-2	-	CASSPLPWDWGASKSNTGELFF	TGTGCCAGCAGCCCGCTTCCTTGGGATTGGGGGGCCAGCAAATCGAACACCGGGGAGCTGTTTTTT
TRBV6-6	-	16	TRBJ2-2	TRBD2	CASSYSGLANTGELFF	TGTGCCAGCAGTTATTCGGGACTAGCGAACACCGGGGAGCTGTTTTTT
TRBV2	-	13	TRBJ1-2	-	CASPGLARGGYTF	TGTGCCAGCCCCGGGTTAGCTCGGGGAGGCTACACCTTC
TRBV7-6	-	15	TRBJ2-2	-	CASSLMRGEGGELFF	TGTGCCAGCAGCTTAATGCGGGGCGAGGGAGGGGAGCTGTTTTTT
TRBV5-6	-	13	TRBJ1-1	-	CASSLRWDTEAFF	TGTGCCAGCAGCTTGAGGTGGGACACTGAAGCTTTCTTT
TRBV11-2	-	15	TRBJ1-1	TRBD1	CASSLEGTGFPEAFF	TGTGCCAGCAGCTTAGAAGGGACAGGGTTTCCTGAAGCTTTCTTT
TRBV7-6	-	15	TRBJ1-5	TRBD1	CASSAGQGHNQPQHF	TGTGCCAGCAGCGCCGGACAGGGGCACAATCAGCCCCAGCATTTT
TRBV7-9	-	15	TRBJ1-4	-	CASSLGGGGNEKLFF	TGTGCCAGCAGCTTAGGCGGAGGGGGGAATGAAAAACTGTTTTTT
TRBV10-2	-	14	TRBJ2-2	-	CASLPRANTGELFF	TGCGCCAGTCTACCACGGGCGAACACCGGGGAGCTGTTTTTT
TRBV19	-	14	TRBJ2-1	TRBD1	CASSFGTGYNEQFF	TGTGCCAGTAGTTTCGGGACAGGCTACAATGAGCAGTTCTTC
TRBV6-1	-	16	TRBJ2-5	TRBD1	CASSEAQGAGSETQYF	TGTGCCAGCAGTGAAGCGCAGGGGGCGGGGTCCGAGACCCAGTACTTC
TRBV6-5	-	16	TRBJ2-5	-	CASSSSDIWAEETQYF	TGTGCCAGCAGTTCCTCAGACATATGGGCGGAAGAGACCCAGTACTTC
TRBV25-1	-	16	TRBJ2-5	TRBD2	CASSGLAGGWQETQYF	TGTGCCAGCAGTGGACTAGCGGGAGGGTGGCAAGAGACCCAGTACTTC
TRBV4-1	-	15	TRBJ1-3	TRBD1	CASSLTGGPGNTIYF	TGCGCCAGCAGCCTAACAGGGGGTCCTGGAAACACCATATATTTT
TRBV19	few	13	TRBJ1-5	-	CASSLDRSQPQHF	TGTGCCAGTAGTCTCGACAGGTCTCAGCCCCAGCATTTT
TRBV10-1	-	17	TRBJ2-4	-	CASRTLRATPAKNIQYF	TGCGCCAGCAGGACCCTCCGGGCCACGCCGGCCAAAAACATTCAGTACTTC
TRBV19	few	14	TRBJ1-1	-	CASSSGQLNTEAFF	TGTGCCAGTAGCTCGGGACAACTGAACACTGAAGCTTTCTTT
TRBV25-1	-	14	TRBJ1-1	-	CASSDPPRATEAFF	TGTGCCAGCAGTGACCCCCCAAGGGCCACTGAAGCTTTCTTT
TRBV5-1	-	12	TRBJ1-4	-	CASSSDYEKLFF	TGCGCCAGCAGCAGTGATTATGAAAAACTGTTTTTT
TRBV29-1	-	12	TRBJ1-1	-	CSALRANTEAFF	TGCAGCGCCTTAAGAGCCAACACTGAAGCTTTCTTT
TRBV7-8	-	12	TRBJ1-1	-	CASSLASGEAFF	TGTGCCAGCAGCTTAGCGAGTGGTGAAGCTTTCTTT
TRBV19	-	15	TRBJ2-2	-	CASSIPTGLGGELFF	TGTGCCAGTAGTATTCCGACAGGCCTTGGCGGGGAGCTGTTTTTT